This is a list of T cell receptor beta chains from one sample in a study of blood T cell repertoires in COVID-19. Generated by immunoSEQ multiplex PCR, the TCRdb table keeps only in-frame clones and is missing some. This sample has 430,000 or so clones, with roughly 90% found just once. The specimen was PBMCs or T cells enriched from blood (not recorded which). Every receptor here comes from a woman aged 40 to 50 who had recovered from COVID-19. Both conserved end residues are part of each CDR3. Each record gives: J gene, D gene, clone size, V gene, CDR3 length, CDR3 protein, CDR3 DNA. D genes are given only for firm matches. Clone size is shown for a subset of rows, as once, few, many or a class of expanded clone.

>TRBJ1-4|TRBD1|-|TRBV30|14
CAWTAGQGAGKLFF
TGTGCCTGGACTGCAGGGCAGGGGGCCGGGAAACTGTTTTTT
>TRBJ2-5|-|-|TRBV29-1|12
CSVFSLGEAQYF
TGCAGCGTTTTCTCGCTCGGGGAGGCCCAGTACTTC
>TRBJ2-1|TRBD2|-|TRBV3-1/TRBV3-2|18
CASSDTSGRAGGYNEQFF
TGTGCCAGCAGCGATACTAGCGGGAGGGCCGGCGGCTACAATGAGCAGTTCTTC
>TRBJ1-1|-|-|TRBV6-5|16
CASSYPHPTRITEAFF
TGTGCCAGCAGTTACCCCCATCCGACTCGTATCACTGAAGCTTTCTTT
>TRBJ1-3|TRBD1|-|TRBV4-3|16
CASSRGQGTGGNTIYF
TGCGCCAGCAGCCGCGGACAGGGGACGGGTGGAAACACCATATATTTT
>TRBJ2-1|TRBD2|-|TRBV3-1/TRBV3-2|14
CASSQDASGITFFF
TGTGCCAGCAGCCAAGATGCGAGCGGGATAACTTTTTTCTTC
>TRBJ1-1|-|-|TRBV3-1/TRBV3-2|17
CASSQDVLVQSFSEAFF
TGTGCCAGCAGCCAAGATGTTTTAGTACAGTCGTTTAGTGAAGCTTTCTTT
>TRBJ1-5|TRBD1|-|TRBV6-2/TRBV6-3|14
CASSYWSGGQPQHF
TGTGCCAGCAGTTACTGGTCAGGGGGTCAGCCCCAGCATTTT
>TRBJ2-3|TRBD1|-|TRBV10-2|14
CASSANRGTDTQYF
TGCGCCAGCAGTGCTAACAGGGGAACAGATACGCAGTATTTT
>TRBJ1-2|-|-|TRBV9|15
CASSAFLGTDYGYTF
TGTGCCAGCAGCGCCTTTCTCGGGACTGACTATGGCTACACCTTC
>TRBJ1-5|TRBD1|-|TRBV5-8|16
CASSLPDRGGNQPQHF
TGTGCCAGCAGCTTGCCGGACAGGGGCGGCAATCAGCCCCAGCATTTT
>TRBJ1-3|-|-|TRBV5-6|15
CASSLDFGSGNTIYF
TGTGCCAGCAGCTTGGATTTCGGGTCTGGAAACACCATATATTTT
>TRBJ2-7|-|-|TRBV6-5|14
CASRRTATTYEQYF
TGTGCCAGCAGACGGACAGCAACTACCTACGAGCAGTACTTC
>TRBJ2-1|-|-|TRBV9|15
CASSVSTGSLNEQFF
TGTGCCAGCAGCGTATCAACAGGATCACTTAATGAGCAGTTCTTC
>TRBJ2-7|-|-|TRBV4-3|13
CASSQEIAREQYF
TGCGCCAGCAGCCAAGAAATAGCGCGGGAGCAGTACTTC
>TRBJ1-1|-|once|TRBV9|13
CASSVQMNTEAFF
TGTGCCAGCAGCGTACAGATGAACACTGAAGCTTTCTTT
>TRBJ1-3|TRBD1|-|TRBV2|20
CASSAFLEDRETSSGNTIYF
TGTGCCAGCAGTGCCTTTCTAGAGGACAGGGAAACCTCCTCTGGAAACACCATATATTTT
>TRBJ1-1|TRBD1|-|TRBV11-2|19
CASSLRLVGTGYVAHEAFF
TGTGCCAGCAGTCTCCGTTTAGTCGGGACAGGGTATGTTGCTCATGAGGCTTTCTTT
>TRBJ2-7|-|-|TRBV6-5|14
CASSYGGGSYEQYF
TGTGCCAGCAGTTACGGGGGCGGGTCCTACGAGCAGTACTTC
>TRBJ1-4|-|-|TRBV19|14
CASSPGATNEKLFF
TGTGCCAGTAGCCCCGGGGCAACTAATGAAAAACTGTTTTTT
>TRBJ1-2|-|-|TRBV30|16
CAWTLGWGEEGYGYTF
TGTGCCTGGACATTGGGATGGGGGGAGGAGGGCTATGGCTACACCTTC
>TRBJ1-2|TRBD1|-|TRBV5-1|14
CASSQEGQMYGYTF
TGCGCCAGCAGTCAAGAGGGACAGATGTATGGCTACACCTTC
>TRBJ1-5|-|-|TRBV10-2|18
CASSNRVPPSYSNQPQHF
TGCGCCAGCAGTAACAGGGTCCCCCCCTCTTATAGCAATCAGCCCCAGCATTTT
>TRBJ1-4|-|-|TRBV6-1|12
CASRSRGEKLFF
TGTGCCAGCAGGTCCAGGGGTGAAAAACTGTTTTTT
>TRBJ2-7|TRBD1|-|TRBV2|16
CASSEGPGQGPFEQYF
TGTGCCAGCAGTGAAGGCCCGGGACAGGGGCCTTTTGAGCAGTACTTC
>TRBJ1-2|TRBD1|-|TRBV18|14
CASSTDRGIYGYTF
TGTGCCAGCTCGACGGACAGGGGAATCTATGGCTACACCTTC
>TRBJ1-2|TRBD1|-|TRBV29-1|15
CSVEDPRTGGGGYTF
TGCAGCGTTGAAGATCCCCGGACAGGGGGCGGTGGCTACACCTTC
>TRBJ1-5|-|-|TRBV27|16
CASKTYGGSINQPQHF
TGTGCCAGCAAGACTTACGGGGGTTCGATAAATCAGCCCCAGCATTTT
>TRBJ1-1|-|-|TRBV4-2|18
CASSQEKGLSAKNTEAFF
TGTGCCAGCAGCCAAGAGAAGGGACTCTCGGCAAAGAACACTGAAGCTTTCTTT
>TRBJ1-4|TRBD1|-|TRBV27|18
CASSRSFLDRGGSEKLFF
TGTGCCAGCAGTCGATCCTTTTTAGACAGGGGAGGGAGTGAAAAACTGTTTTTT
>TRBJ1-4|TRBD1|-|TRBV19|15
CASSNRDRAERKLFF
TGTGCCAGTAGTAACCGGGACAGGGCGGAACGAAAACTGTTTTTT
>TRBJ1-4|TRBD1|-|TRBV13|14
CASSVGQGGEKLFF
TGTGCCAGCAGCGTAGGACAGGGTGGCGAAAAACTGTTTTTT
>TRBJ2-5|TRBD2|-|TRBV18|15
CASSPRELAGETQYF
TGTGCCAGCTCCCCCAGGGAGCTAGCGGGAGAGACCCAGTACTTC
>TRBJ1-2|-|-|TRBV10-3|14
CAISEATDYYGYTF
TGTGCCATCAGTGAGGCCACGGACTACTATGGCTACACCTTC
>TRBJ2-1|TRBD2|-|TRBV29-1|14
CSVDTGLAELKQFF
TGCAGCGTTGATACGGGACTAGCGGAACTAAAGCAGTTCTTC
>TRBJ2-2|TRBD1|-|TRBV4-2|17
CASSQESGQGNTGELFF
TGTGCCAGCAGCCAAGAATCGGGACAGGGCAACACCGGGGAGCTGTTTTTT
>TRBJ2-2|-|-|TRBV2|15
CASNRRIGRTGELFF
TGTGCCAGCAATCGGAGGATAGGTCGAACCGGGGAGCTGTTTTTT
>TRBJ1-1|-|-|TRBV7-9|15
CASSLYGGLNTEAFF
TGTGCCAGCAGCTTATACGGGGGGCTGAACACTGAAGCTTTCTTT
>TRBJ1-1|TRBD1|once|TRBV7-9|13
CASSLGDRLGAFF
TGTGCCAGCAGCTTAGGGGACAGATTGGGAGCTTTCTTT
>TRBJ2-5|-|-|TRBV5-1|13
CASSFGDMETQYF
TGCGCCAGCAGCTTCGGGGATATGGAGACCCAGTACTTC
>TRBJ2-3|-|-|TRBV7-2|13
CASSLGQTDTQYF
TGTGCCAGCAGCTTAGGACAGACAGATACGCAGTATTTT
>TRBJ1-2|-|few|TRBV4-2|14
CASSQDYGSYGYTF
TGTGCCAGCAGCCAAGACTACGGGTCCTATGGCTACACCTTC
>TRBJ1-1|-|many|TRBV10-2|13
CASSEGLEPEAFF
TGCGCCAGCAGTGAGGGGCTCGAGCCTGAAGCTTTCTTT